The 16 T cell receptor beta chains below come from one sample, sequenced in a study of cytomegalovirus exposure and HLA in healthy donors. The primer mix had 60 Vbeta and 13 Jbeta primers. Clones were read by immunoSEQ multiplex PCR, and TCRdb kept only the in-frame ones, dropping some. Among 100,000 or so clones listed, 65% to 80% were seen once. Material: PBMCs. All receptors derive from a female donor in good health and CMV-seronegative.

V usage is TRBV5-1 and J usage is TRBJ2-5, with D unresolved. V was pared by 0 bases and J by 4 bases, with 7 bases between. In germline, CDR1 is SGHRS, CDR2 YFSETQ. This CDR3 has 13 residues. Written as DNA, the CDR3 is TGCGCCAGCAGCTTGGGTCTAGTAGAGACCCAGTACTTC. It encodes CASSLGLVETQYF.

This chain uses TRBV4-1 with TRBJ2-3, with D tentatively TRBD1 (6 bases). The CDR3 totals 16 residues. Trimming pared 1 base from V and 1 base from J, leaving 12 bases between. CDR1 MGHRA and CDR2 YSYEKL come from the germline V gene. DNA of the CDR3: TGCGCCAGCAGCCAAGTTACAGGGTGGGGCACAGATACGCAGTATTTT. Translated, it gives CASSQVTGWGTDTQYF.

The chain combines TRBV30 with TRBJ2-5; 7 bases match TRBD1. From germline, CDR1 is GTSNPN and CDR2 SVGIG (reference sequence). V shed 0 bases and J 3 bases; nucleotides not matched to a gene: 4. This CDR3 is 14 amino acids long. The chain's CDR3 is CAWSVRQGKETQYF. Here the CDR3 DNA reads TGTGCCTGGAGTGTACGACAGGGTAAAGAGACCCAGTACTTC.

This chain uses TRBV6-1 with TRBJ1-1; TRBD1 might be the D (5 bases). V dropped 2 bases and J dropped 8 bases, with 12 bases sitting between them. Germline lookup yields CDR1 MNHNS and CDR2 SASEGT. The CDR3 runs 13 residues. The CDR3 loop reads CASSERWGSEAFF. CDR3 in DNA: TGTGCCAGCAGTGAAAGGTGGGGCAGCGAAGCTTTCTTT.

V usage is TRBV7-9 and J usage is TRBJ2-1, with D possibly TRBD2 on 5 matching bases. Germline CDR1 is SEHNR and CDR2 is FQNEAQ (reference sequence). The V gene lost 11 bases and the J gene lost 2 bases, with 16 bases spanning the gap. The CDR3 sequence is 14 residues long. CDR3 bases: TGTGCCCCTGGCCCGAGAGGGCCCTACAATGAGCAGTTCTTC. Protein: CAPGPRGPYNEQFF.

The V call is TRBV2, the J call TRBJ2-2; 9 bases match TRBD2. The CDR3 loop spans 22 amino acids. The germline V gene encodes CDR1 SNHLY and CDR2 FYNNEI. V trimming: 4 bases; J trimming: 0 bases; junction bases outside the gene matches: 21. This CDR3 is CASSGEQGRLAGTSSNTGELFF. CDR3 in DNA: TGTGCCAGCAGTGGGGAACAGGGGAGGCTAGCGGGGACCTCTTCGAACACCGGGGAGCTGTTTTTT.

The gene calls are TRBV4-2 and TRBJ1-1, with D unresolved. This CDR3 has 13 residues. Trimming removed 2 bases from V and 1 base from J, with 5 bases in between. Germline CDR1 is LGHNA and CDR2 is YNFKEQ. The CDR3 DNA is TGTGCCAGCAGCCAACCCGGGAACACTGAAGCTTTCTTT. This encodes CASSQPGNTEAFF.

The rearrangement joins TRBV5-1 to TRBJ2-3, with 9 bases fitting TRBD1. This CDR3 comprises 15 residues. The germline V gene encodes CDR1 SGHRS and CDR2 YFSETQ. V shed 0 bases and J 4 bases; nucleotides not matched to a gene: 3. The CDR3 DNA is TGCGCCAGCAGCTTGGGACAGGGGGTTCCAGATACGCAGTATTTT. As protein: CASSLGQGVPDTQYF. The full variable domain, completed using reference TRBV5-1 and TRBJ2-3, is KAGVTQTPRYLIKTRGQQVTLSCSPISGHRSVSWYQQTPGQGLQFLFEYFSETQRNKGNFPGRFSGRQFSNSRSEMNVSTLELGDSALYLCASSLGQGVPDTQYFGPGTRLTVL.

V is TRBV27 and J is TRBJ2-5; D possibly corresponds to TRBD2 (7 bases). The CDR3 has 17 residues. Germline V gene sequence: CDR1 MNHEY, CDR2 SMNVEV (reference sequence). Trimming took 0 bases from V and 2 from J, leaving 16 bases between them. This CDR3 is CASSLSPWGGDQETQYF. The CDR3 bases are TGTGCCAGCAGTTTATCCCCATGGGGGGGCGATCAAGAGACCCAGTACTTC.

This clone was seen once. V usage is TRBV12-5 and J usage is TRBJ1-3; D is perhaps TRBD1 (6 bases). Germline CDR1 is LGHNT and CDR2 is FRNRAP. CDR3 length equals 14 residues. V lost 7 bases to trimming and J lost 11 bases, with 21 bases between them. Written as DNA, the CDR3 is TGTGCTAGTGCCAAGGACAGCCCTGGGAGTTCCATATATTTT. Protein sequence: CASAKDSPGSSIYF.

This clone was detected a few times. V gene TRBV7-9 combines with J gene TRBJ2-7; possibly TRBD1 for D (6 bases). V was trimmed by 6 bases and J by 3 bases, leaving 9 bases between them. Germline V gene sequence: CDR1 SEHNR, CDR2 FQNEAQ (reference sequence). The CDR3 runs 12 residues. CDR3 nucleotide sequence: TGTGCCAGCAGTATAGGGGGCTACGAGCAGTACTTC. Protein sequence: CASSIGGYEQYF.

V and J are TRBV5-6 and TRBJ2-1; the D gene is possibly TRBD2 (6 bases). The CDR3 has 16 residues. The V and J ends lost 0 bases and 4 bases respectively, with 14 bases between them. CDR1 is SGHDT and CDR2 is YYEEEE in the germline V gene. The DNA for the CDR3 is TGTGCCAGCAGCTTGGATTTGTTGGGAGGATACAATGAGCAGTTCTTC. As protein: CASSLDLLGGYNEQFF.

The chain recombines TRBV9 with TRBJ2-2; TRBD2 is a possible D gene (6 bases). The CDR3 extends over 13 amino acids. Trimming left V 3 bases short and J 3 bases short, with 6 bases between. In germline, CDR1 is SGDLS, CDR2 YYNGEE. This CDR3 is CASSASDTGELFF. Written as DNA, the CDR3 is TGTGCCAGCAGCGCTAGCGACACCGGGGAGCTGTTTTTT.

This sequence joins TRBV7-3 and TRBJ1-2, with 8 nucleotides matching TRBD1. The J segment lost 10 bases and the V segment lost 0 bases, leaving 4 bases of the junction unmatched. Germline-derived CDR1 and CDR2 are SGHTA and FQGTGA. The CDR3 consists of 13 residues. CDR3 sequence: CASSLTRQGNYTF. DNA for the CDR3: TGTGCCAGCAGCTTAACACGACAGGGGAACTACACCTTC.

This rearrangement joins TRBV12-5 to TRBJ2-1; D is perhaps TRBD2 (6 bases). From germline, CDR1 is LGHNT and CDR2 FRNRAP. V was pared by 1 base and J by 1 base, with 14 bases between. CDR3 size: 17 residues. For the CDR3, the DNA is TGTGCTAGTGGTTTGGAGGCTTTGGGGACTTCCTACAATGAGCAGTTCTTC. It is translated as CASGLEALGTSYNEQFF.

V usage is TRBV2 and J usage is TRBJ2-2; 8 bases map to TRBD2. Trimming removed 5 bases from V and 6 bases from J; junction bases left unmatched: 5. CDR1 SNHLY and CDR2 FYNNEI come from the germline V gene. This CDR3 is 14 amino acids long. CDR3 bases: TGTGCCAGCAGTCTCCGGGGGGGCGCCGGGGAGCTGTTTTTT. Amino acid sequence: CASSLRGGAGELFF.